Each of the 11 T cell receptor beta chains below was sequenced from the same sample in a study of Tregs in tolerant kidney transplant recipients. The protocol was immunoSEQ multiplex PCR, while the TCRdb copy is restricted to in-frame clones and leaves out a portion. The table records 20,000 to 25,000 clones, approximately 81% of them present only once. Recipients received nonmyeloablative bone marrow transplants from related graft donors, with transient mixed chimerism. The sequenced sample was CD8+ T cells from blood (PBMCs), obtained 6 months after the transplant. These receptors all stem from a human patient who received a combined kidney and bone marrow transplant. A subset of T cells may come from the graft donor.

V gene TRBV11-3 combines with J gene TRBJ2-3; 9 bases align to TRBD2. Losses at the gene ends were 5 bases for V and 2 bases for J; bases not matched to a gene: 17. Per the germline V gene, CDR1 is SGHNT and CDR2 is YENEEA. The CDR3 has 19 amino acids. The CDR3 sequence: CASSISGGAPIPVTDTQYF. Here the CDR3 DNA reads TGTGCCAGCAGCATTAGCGGGGGCGCCCCTATACCCGTCACAGATACGCAGTATTTT.

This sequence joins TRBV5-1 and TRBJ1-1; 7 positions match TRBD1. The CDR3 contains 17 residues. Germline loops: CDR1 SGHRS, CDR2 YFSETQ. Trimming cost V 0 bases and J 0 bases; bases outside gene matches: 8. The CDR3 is CASSLERDSPMNTEAFF. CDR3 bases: TGCGCCAGCAGCTTGGAACGGGACAGTCCCATGAACACTGAAGCTTTCTTT.

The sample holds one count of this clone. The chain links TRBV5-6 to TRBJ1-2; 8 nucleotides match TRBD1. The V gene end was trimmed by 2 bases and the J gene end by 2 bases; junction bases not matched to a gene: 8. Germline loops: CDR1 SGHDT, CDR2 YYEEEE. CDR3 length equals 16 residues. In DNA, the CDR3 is TGTGCCAGCAGCTTCCCACCAGGGGGCCAGAACTATGGCTACACCTTC. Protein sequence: CASSFPPGGQNYGYTF.

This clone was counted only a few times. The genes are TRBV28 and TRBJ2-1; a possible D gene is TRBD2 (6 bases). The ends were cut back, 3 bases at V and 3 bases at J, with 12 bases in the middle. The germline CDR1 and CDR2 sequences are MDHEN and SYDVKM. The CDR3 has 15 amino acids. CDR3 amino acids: CASSFESSDYNEQFF. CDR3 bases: TGTGCCAGCAGTTTCGAATCTAGCGACTACAATGAGCAGTTCTTC.

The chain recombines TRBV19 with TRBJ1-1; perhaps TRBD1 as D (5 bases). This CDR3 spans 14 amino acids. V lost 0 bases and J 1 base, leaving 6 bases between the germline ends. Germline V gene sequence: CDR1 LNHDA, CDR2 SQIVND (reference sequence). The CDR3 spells CASSIDGANTEAFF. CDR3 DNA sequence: TGTGCCAGTAGTATAGATGGGGCGAACACTGAAGCTTTCTTT. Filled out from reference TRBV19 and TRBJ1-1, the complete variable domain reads DGGITQSPKYLFRKEGQNVTLSCEQNLNHDAMYWYRQDPGQGLRLIYYSQIVNDFQKGDIAEGYSVSREKKESFPLTVTSAQKNPTAFYLCASSIDGANTEAFFGQGTRLTVV.

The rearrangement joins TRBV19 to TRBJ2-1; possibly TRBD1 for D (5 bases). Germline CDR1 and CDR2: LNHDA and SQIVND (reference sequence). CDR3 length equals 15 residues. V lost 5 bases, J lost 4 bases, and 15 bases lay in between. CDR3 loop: CASSWGGDDYNEQFF. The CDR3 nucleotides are TGTGCCAGTAGTTGGGGCGGCGACGATTACAATGAGCAGTTCTTC. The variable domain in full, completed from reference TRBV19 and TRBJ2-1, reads DGGITQSPKYLFRKEGQNVTLSCEQNLNHDAMYWYRQDPGQGLRLIYYSQIVNDFQKGDIAEGYSVSREKKESFPLTVTSAQKNPTAFYLCASSWGGDDYNEQFFGPGTRLTVL.

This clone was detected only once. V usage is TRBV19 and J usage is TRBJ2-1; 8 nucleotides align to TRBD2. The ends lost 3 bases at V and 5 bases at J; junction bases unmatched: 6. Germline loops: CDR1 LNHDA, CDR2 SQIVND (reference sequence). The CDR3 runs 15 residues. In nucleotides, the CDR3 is TGTGCCAGTAGTATTTTCGGGAGGGGTAACAATGAGCAGTTCTTC. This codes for CASSIFGRGNNEQFF.

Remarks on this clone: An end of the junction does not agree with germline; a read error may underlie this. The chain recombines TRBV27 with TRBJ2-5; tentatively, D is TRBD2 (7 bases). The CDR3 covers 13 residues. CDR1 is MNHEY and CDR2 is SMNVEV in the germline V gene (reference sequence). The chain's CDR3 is CGVGGGWQETQYF. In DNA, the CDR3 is TGCGGAGTAGGCGGGGGCTGGCAAGAGACCCAGTACTTC.

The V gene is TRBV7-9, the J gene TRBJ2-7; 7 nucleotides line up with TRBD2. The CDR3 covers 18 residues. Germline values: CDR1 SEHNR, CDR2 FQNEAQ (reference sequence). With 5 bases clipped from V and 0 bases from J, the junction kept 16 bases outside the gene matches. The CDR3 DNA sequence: TGTGCCAGCAGCCGAGGCCGGGGGGACGGCCCCTTCTCCTACGAGCAGTACTTC. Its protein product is CASSRGRGDGPFSYEQYF.

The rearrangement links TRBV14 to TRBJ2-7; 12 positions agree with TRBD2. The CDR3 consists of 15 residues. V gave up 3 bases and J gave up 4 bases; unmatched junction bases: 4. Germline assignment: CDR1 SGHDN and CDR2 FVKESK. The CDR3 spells CASSQWTSGIYEQYF. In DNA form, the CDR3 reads TGTGCCAGCAGCCAGTGGACTAGCGGGATTTACGAGCAGTACTTC. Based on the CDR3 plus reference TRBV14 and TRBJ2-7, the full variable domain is EAGVTQFPSHSVIEKGQTVTLRCDPISGHDNLYWYRRVMGKEIKFLLHFVKESKQDESGMPNNRFLAERTGGTYSTLKVQPAELEDSGVYFCASSQWTSGIYEQYFGPGTRLTVT.

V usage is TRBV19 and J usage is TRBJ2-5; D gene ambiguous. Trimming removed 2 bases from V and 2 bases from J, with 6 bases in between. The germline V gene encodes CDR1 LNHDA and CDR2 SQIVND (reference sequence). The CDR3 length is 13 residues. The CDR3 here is CASSIRLQETQYF. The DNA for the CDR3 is TGTGCCAGTAGTATACGGTTACAAGAGACCCAGTACTTC.